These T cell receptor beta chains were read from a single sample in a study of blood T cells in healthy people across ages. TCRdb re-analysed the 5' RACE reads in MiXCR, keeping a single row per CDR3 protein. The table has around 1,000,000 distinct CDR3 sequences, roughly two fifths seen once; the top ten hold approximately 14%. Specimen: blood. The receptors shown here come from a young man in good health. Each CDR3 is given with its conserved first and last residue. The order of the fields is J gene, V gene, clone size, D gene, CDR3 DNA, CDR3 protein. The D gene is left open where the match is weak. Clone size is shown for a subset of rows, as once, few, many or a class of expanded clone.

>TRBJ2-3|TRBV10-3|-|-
TGTGCCATCAGTGGAGGGCTAGCGAGGGGGCGCACAGATACGCAGTATTTT
CAISGGLARGRTDTQYF
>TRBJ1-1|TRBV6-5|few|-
TGTGCCAGCAGATCCGGGGCCATGAACACTGAAGCTTTCTTT
CASRSGAMNTEAFF
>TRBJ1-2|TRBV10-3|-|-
TGTGCCATCAGCGCGAGGAGGACGGACTATGGCTACACCTTC
CAISARRTDYGYTF
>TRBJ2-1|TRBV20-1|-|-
TGCAGTGCTAGAGATTACGGGGGCTCCTACAATGAGCAGTTCTTC
CSARDYGGSYNEQFF
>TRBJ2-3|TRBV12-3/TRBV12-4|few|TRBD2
TGTGCCAGCAGCCTAGGACTAGCGGAGGCAGATACGCAGTATTTT
CASSLGLAEADTQYF
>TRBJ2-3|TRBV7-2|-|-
TGTGCCAGCAGCGAAGACAGTAGCACAGATACGCAGTATTTT
CASSEDSSTDTQYF
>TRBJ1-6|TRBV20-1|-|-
TGCAGTTCTAATTCACCCCTCCACTTT
CSSNSPLHF
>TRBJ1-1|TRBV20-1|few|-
TGCAGTGCTAGAGATTTCGGGGGCCTGAACACTGAAGCTTTCTTT
CSARDFGGLNTEAFF
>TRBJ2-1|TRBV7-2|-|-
TGTGCCAGCACCGCGCGGAATGAGCAGTTCTTC
CASTARNEQFF
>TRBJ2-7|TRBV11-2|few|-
TGTGCCAGCAGCGTCGGGGGAATCGAGCAGTACTTC
CASSVGGIEQYF
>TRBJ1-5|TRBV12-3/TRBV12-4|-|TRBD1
TGTGCCAGCAGCAAGGACAGGGCACCTCAGCCCCAGCATTTT
CASSKDRAPQPQHF
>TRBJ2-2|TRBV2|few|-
TGTGCCAGCAGTGAAAGGAGTGTCACCGGGGAGCTGTTTTTT
CASSERSVTGELFF
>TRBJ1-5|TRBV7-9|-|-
TGTGCCAGCAGCTTATCCAAGGGTCAGCCCCAGCATTTT
CASSLSKGQPQHF
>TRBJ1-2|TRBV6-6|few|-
TGTGCCAGCAGGGGATATGGTCAGGAACATACGGGCTACACCTTC
CASRGYGQEHTGYTF
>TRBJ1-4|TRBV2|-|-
TGTGCCGGACGACCCACGGCAGCAACTAATGAAAAACTGTTTTTT
CAGRPTAATNEKLFF
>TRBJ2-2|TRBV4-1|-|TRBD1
TGCGCCAGCAGCCAAGTTTCGGGACAGGGATCGCGCACCGGGGAGCTGTTTTTT
CASSQVSGQGSRTGELFF
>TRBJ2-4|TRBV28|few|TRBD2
TGTGCCAGCAGTCCACTAGCGGCACGAAACATTCAGTACTTC
CASSPLAARNIQYF
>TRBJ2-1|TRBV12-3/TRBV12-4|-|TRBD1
TGTGCCAGCAGTCCGAGGACAGGGGCCGATGAGCAGTTCTTC
CASSPRTGADEQFF
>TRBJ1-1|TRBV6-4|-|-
TGTGCCAGCAATCACACAGGAGCCCACACTGAAGCTTTCTTT
CASNHTGAHTEAFF
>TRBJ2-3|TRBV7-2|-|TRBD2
TGTGCCAGCAGCCGCCCGGGTAGCGGGGAACATAGCACAGATACGCAGTATTTT
CASSRPGSGEHSTDTQYF
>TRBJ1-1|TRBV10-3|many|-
TGTGCCACCGTCGGTGTTAACACTGAAGCTTTCTTT
CATVGVNTEAFF
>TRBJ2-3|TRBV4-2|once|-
TGTGCCAGCAGCCAAGAAGCTAGAGGGGCCACAGATACGCAGTATTTT
CASSQEARGATDTQYF
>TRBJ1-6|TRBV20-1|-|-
TGCAGTGCTAGGTTGAATAGGGGCCCTAGCTCCTATAATTCACCCCTCCACTTT
CSARLNRGPSSYNSPLHF
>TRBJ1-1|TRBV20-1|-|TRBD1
TGCAGTGCTCCAGGGGGCTCTGAAGCTTTCTTT
CSAPGGSEAFF
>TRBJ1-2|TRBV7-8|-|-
TGTGCCAGCATCTTTTATGGGTACGGGGCTGGCTACACCTTC
CASIFYGYGAGYTF
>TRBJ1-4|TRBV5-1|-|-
TGCGCCAGCAGCTTGGGTGGTTATGAAAAACTGTTTTTT
CASSLGGYEKLFF
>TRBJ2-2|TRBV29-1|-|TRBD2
TGCAGCGTTGAAGAAGGGCGGGGGGAACTGTTTTTT
CSVEEGRGELFF
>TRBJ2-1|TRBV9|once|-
TGTGCCAGCGGAGGGGTCGATGAGCAGTTCTTC
CASGGVDEQFF
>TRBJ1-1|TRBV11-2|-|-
TGTGCCAGCGCCTGGGCGAACACTGAAGCTTTCTTT
CASAWANTEAFF
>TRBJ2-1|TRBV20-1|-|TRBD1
TGCAGTGCACCGGGACAGGGAAGCAATGAGCAGTTCTTC
CSAPGQGSNEQFF
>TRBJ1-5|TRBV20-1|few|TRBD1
TGCAGTGCTCAAACAGGGGCGGGTCAGCCCCAGCATTTT
CSAQTGAGQPQHF
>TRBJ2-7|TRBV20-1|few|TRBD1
TGCAGTGCTCAGGGACAGGAAGATTACGAGCAGTACTTC
CSAQGQEDYEQYF
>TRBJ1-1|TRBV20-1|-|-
TGCAGTGCTAACACAGGGAGGTACACTGAAGCTTTCTTT
CSANTGRYTEAFF
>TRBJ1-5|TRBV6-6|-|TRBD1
TGTGCCAGCAGTTTTGGACAGGCCGGCAATCAGCCCCAGCATTTT
CASSFGQAGNQPQHF
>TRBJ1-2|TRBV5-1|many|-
TGCGCCAGCAGCTTGCAACGGGGTGGCTACACCTTC
CASSLQRGGYTF
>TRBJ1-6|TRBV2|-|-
TGTGCCAGCAGTGAAGGAGGACCCCCCCACTTT
CASSEGGPPHF
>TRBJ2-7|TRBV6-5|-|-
TGTGCCAGCAGGGGTAGCAGGGGAGGCTACAATGAGCAGTACTTC
CASRGSRGGYNEQYF
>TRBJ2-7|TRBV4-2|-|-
TGTGCCAGCAGCCTCTCGTCCACTCGCTCCTACGAGCAGTACTTC
CASSLSSTRSYEQYF
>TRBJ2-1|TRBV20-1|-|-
TGCAGTGCTAGACGGGGAGGTTCAGGGAATGAGCAGTTCTTC
CSARRGGSGNEQFF
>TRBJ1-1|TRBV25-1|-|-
TGTGCCAGCAGTGGCAGGGGCGTTAGGGACACTGAAGCTTTCTTT
CASSGRGVRDTEAFF
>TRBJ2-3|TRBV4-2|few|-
TGTGCCAGCAGCCAAGATACGGCGGGGGCCACAGATACGCAGTATTTT
CASSQDTAGATDTQYF
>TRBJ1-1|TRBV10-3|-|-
TGTGCCATCGGGGTTTTGGGGACTGAAGCTTTCTTT
CAIGVLGTEAFF
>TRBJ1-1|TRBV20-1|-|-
TGCAGTGCTGAAACAGGGTCTGGGATGAACACTGAAGCTTTCTTT
CSAETGSGMNTEAFF
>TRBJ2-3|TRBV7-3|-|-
TGTGCCAGCGGCTTACAAAATAGGGGGACAGATACGCAGTATTTT
CASGLQNRGTDTQYF
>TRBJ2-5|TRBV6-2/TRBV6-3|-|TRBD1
TGTGCCAGCAGTTACCCGGACAGGCAAGAGACCCAGTACTTC
CASSYPDRQETQYF